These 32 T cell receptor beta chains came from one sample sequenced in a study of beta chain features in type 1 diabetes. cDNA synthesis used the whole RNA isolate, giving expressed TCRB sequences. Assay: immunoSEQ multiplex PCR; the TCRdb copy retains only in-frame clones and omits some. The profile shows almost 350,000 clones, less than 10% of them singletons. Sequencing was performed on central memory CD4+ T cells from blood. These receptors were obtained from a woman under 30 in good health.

This CDR3 is CASSEASLYQETQYF. DNA of the CDR3: TGCGCCAGCAGCGAGGCTAGCCTGTACCAAGAGACCCAGTACTTC. The chain carries TRBV5-1 and TRBJ2-5, with D tentatively TRBD2 (5 bases). The CDR3 contains 15 residues. V shed 4 bases and J shed 0 bases, with 13 bases lying between them. CDR1 SGHRS and CDR2 YFSETQ come from the germline V gene. Using reference TRBV5-1 and TRBJ2-5 for the parts outside the CDR3, the full variable domain is KAGVTQTPRYLIKTRGQQVTLSCSPISGHRSVSWYQQTPGQGLQFLFEYFSETQRNKGNFPGRFSGRQFSNSRSEMNVSTLELGDSALYLCASSEASLYQETQYFGPGTRLLVL.

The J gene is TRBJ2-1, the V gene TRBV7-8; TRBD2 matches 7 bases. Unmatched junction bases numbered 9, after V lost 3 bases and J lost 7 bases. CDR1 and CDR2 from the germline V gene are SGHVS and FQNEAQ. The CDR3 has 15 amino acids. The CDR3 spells CASSFGLLAWNEQFF. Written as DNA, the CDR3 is TGTGCCAGCAGCTTCGGTTTACTAGCGTGGAATGAGCAGTTCTTC.

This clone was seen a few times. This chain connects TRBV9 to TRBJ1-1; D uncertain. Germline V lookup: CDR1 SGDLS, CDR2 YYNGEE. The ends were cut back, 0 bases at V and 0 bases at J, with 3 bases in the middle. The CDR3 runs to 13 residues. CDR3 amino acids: CASSVAMNTEAFF. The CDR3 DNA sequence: TGTGCCAGCAGCGTAGCGATGAACACTGAAGCTTTCTTT.

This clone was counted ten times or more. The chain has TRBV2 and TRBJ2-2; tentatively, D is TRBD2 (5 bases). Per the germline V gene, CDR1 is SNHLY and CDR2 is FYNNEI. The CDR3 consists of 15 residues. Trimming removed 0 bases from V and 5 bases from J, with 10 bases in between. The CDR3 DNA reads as TGTGCCAGCAGTGAAGCGAGGACGGGAACCGGGGAGCTGTTTTTT. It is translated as CASSEARTGTGELFF.

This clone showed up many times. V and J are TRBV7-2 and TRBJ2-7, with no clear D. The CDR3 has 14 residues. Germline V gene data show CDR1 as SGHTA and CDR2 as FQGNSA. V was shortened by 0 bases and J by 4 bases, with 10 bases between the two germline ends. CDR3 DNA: TGTGCCAGCAGCTTAGCGGGCCACCGGTACGAGCAGTACTTC. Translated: CASSLAGHRYEQYF. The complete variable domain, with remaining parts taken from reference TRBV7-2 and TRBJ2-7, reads GAGVSQSPSNKVTEKGKDVELRCDPISGHTALYWYRQSLGQGLEFLIYFQGNSAPDKSGLPSDRFSAERTGGSVSTLTIQRTQQEDSAVYLCASSLAGHRYEQYFGPGTRLTVT.

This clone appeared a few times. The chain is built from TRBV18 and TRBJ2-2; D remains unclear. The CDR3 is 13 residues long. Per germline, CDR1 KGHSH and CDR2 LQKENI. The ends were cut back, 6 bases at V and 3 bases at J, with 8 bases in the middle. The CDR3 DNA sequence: TGTGCCAGCTCCTCCAAGGACACCGGGGAGCTGTTTTTT. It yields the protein CASSSKDTGELFF.

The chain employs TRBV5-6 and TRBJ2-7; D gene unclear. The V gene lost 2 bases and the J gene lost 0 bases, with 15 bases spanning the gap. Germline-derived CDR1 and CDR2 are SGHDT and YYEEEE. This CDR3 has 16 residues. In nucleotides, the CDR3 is TGTGCCAGCAGCTTTTTCCTTGACGGTAGCTCCTACGAGCAGTACTTC. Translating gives CASSFFLDGSSYEQYF.

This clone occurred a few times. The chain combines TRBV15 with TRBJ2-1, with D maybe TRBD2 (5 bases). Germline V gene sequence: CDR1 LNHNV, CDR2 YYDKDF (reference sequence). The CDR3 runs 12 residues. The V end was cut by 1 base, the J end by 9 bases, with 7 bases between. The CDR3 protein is CATSRVASEQFF. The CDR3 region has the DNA TGTGCCACCAGCAGAGTAGCGTCTGAGCAGTTCTTC. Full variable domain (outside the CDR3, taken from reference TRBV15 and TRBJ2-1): DAMVIQNPRYQVTQFGKPVTLSCSQTLNHNVMYWYQQKSSQAPKLLFHYYDKDFNNEADTPDNFQSRRPNTSFCFLDIRSPGLGDTAMYLCATSRVASEQFFGPGTRLTVL.

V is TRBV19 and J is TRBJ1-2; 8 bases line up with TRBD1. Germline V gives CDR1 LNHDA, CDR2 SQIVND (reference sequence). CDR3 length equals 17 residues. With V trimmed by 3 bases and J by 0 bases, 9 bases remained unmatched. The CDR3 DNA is TGTGCCAGTAGTATTGCGGACAGGGAGCATTCTAACTATGGCTACACCTTC. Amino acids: CASSIADREHSNYGYTF.

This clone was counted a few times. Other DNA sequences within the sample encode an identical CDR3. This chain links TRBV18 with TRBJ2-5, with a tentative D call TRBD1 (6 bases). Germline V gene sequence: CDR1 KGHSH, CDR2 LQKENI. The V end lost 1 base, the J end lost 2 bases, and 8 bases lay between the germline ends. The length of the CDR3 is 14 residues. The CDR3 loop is CASSPRGGQETQYF. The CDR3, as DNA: TGTGCCAGCTCACCACGAGGGGGACAAGAGACCCAGTACTTC.

CDR3 in DNA: TGCGCCAGCAGCTTCCGGGGCTACGAGCAGTACTTC. This encodes CASSFRGYEQYF. The V call is TRBV5-1, the J call TRBJ2-7; tentative D call: TRBD2 (5 bases). There are 12 residues in the CDR3. V shed 2 bases and J shed 3 bases, with 6 bases lying between them. CDR1 and CDR2 (germline): SGHRS, YFSETQ.

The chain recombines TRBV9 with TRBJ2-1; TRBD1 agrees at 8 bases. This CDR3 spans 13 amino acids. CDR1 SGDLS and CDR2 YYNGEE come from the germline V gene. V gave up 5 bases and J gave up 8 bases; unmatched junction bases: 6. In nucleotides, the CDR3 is TGTGCCAGCAGGACGACAGGGGTCGATGAGCAGTTCTTC. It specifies CASRTTGVDEQFF. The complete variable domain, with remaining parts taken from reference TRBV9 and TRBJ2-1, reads DSGVTQTPKHLITATGQRVTLRCSPRSGDLSVYWYQQSLDQGLQFLIQYYNGEERAKGNILERFSAQQFPDLHSELNLSSLELGDSALYFCASRTTGVDEQFFGPGTRLTVL.

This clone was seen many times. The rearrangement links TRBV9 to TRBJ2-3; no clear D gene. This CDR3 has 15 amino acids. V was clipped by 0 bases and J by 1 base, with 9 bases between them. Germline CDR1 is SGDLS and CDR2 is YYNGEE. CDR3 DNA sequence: TGTGCCAGCAGCGTAGGGTCGGTGCGCACAGATACGCAGTATTTT. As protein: CASSVGSVRTDTQYF. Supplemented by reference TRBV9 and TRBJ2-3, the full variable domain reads DSGVTQTPKHLITATGQRVTLRCSPRSGDLSVYWYQQSLDQGLQFLIQYYNGEERAKGNILERFSAQQFPDLHSELNLSSLELGDSALYFCASSVGSVRTDTQYFGPGTRLTVL.

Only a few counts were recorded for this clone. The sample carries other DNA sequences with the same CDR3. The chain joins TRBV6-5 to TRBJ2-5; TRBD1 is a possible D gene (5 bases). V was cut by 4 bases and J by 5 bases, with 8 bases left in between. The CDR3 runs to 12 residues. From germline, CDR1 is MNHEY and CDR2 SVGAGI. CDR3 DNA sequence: TGTGCCAGCAGTTCAGGGTGGGAGACCCAGTACTTC. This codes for CASSSGWETQYF.

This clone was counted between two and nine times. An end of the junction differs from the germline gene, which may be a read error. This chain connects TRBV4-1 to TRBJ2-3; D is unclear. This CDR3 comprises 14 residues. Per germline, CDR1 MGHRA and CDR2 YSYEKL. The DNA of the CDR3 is TGTGCCAGCAGCCAAGTTGGTCACCAAGATACGCAGTATTTT. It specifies CASSQVGHQDTQYF.

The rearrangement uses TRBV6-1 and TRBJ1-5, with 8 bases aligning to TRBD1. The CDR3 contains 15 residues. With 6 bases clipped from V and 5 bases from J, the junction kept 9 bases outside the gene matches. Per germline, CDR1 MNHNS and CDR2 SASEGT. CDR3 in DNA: TGTGCCAGCAGGTCGGACAGGGAGACATATCAGCCCCAGCATTTT. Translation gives CASRSDRETYQPQHF.

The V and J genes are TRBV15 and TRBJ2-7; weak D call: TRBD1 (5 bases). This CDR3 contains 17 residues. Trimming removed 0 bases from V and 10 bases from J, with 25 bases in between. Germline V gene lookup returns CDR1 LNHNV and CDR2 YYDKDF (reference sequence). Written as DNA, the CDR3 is TGTGCCACCAGCAGAGATCTGAGTTCCGGGCAGGGCTTACTTCAGTACTTC. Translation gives CATSRDLSSGQGLLQYF. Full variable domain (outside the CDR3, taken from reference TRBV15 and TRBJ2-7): DAMVIQNPRYQVTQFGKPVTLSCSQTLNHNVMYWYQQKSSQAPKLLFHYYDKDFNNEADTPDNFQSRRPNTSFCFLDIRSPGLGDTAMYLCATSRDLSSGQGLLQYFGPGTRLTVT.

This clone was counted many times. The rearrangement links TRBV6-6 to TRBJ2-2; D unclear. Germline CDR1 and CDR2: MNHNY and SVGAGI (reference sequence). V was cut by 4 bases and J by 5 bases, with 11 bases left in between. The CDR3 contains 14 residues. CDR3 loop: CASSSGQRTGELFF. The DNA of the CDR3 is TGTGCCAGCAGTTCTGGGCAGCGTACCGGGGAGCTGTTTTTT.

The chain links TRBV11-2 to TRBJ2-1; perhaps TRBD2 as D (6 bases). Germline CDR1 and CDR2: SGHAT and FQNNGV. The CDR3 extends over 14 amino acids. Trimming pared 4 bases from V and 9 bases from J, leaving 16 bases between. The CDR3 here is CASSSSLATAEQFF. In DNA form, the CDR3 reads TGTGCCAGCAGCTCTTCACTAGCTACTGCTGAGCAGTTCTTC.

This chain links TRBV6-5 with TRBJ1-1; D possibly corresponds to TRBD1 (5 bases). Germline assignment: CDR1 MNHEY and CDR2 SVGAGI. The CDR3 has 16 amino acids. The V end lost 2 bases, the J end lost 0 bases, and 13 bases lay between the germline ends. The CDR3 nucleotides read TGTGCCAGCAGTTACCTTACAGGTCCGATGAACACTGAAGCTTTCTTT. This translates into CASSYLTGPMNTEAFF.

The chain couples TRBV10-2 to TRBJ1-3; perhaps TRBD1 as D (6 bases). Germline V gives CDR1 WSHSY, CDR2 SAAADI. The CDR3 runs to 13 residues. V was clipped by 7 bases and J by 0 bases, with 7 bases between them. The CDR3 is CASTQGSGNTIYF. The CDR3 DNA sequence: TGCGCCAGCACACAGGGCTCTGGAAACACCATATATTTT.

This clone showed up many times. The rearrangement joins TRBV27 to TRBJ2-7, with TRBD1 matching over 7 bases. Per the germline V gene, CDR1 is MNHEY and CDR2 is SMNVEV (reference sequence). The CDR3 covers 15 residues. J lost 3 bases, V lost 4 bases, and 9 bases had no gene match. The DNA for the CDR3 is TGTGCCAGCAGTTCCCTCGGGACAGCTGACTACGAGCAGTACTTC. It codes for CASSSLGTADYEQYF.

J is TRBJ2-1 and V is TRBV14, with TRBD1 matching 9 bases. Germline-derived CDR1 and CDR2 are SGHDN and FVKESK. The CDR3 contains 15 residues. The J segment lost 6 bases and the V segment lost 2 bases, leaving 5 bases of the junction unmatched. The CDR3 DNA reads TGTGCCAGCAGCCAATTACAGGGGGCCTTCAATGAGCAGTTCTTC. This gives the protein CASSQLQGAFNEQFF.

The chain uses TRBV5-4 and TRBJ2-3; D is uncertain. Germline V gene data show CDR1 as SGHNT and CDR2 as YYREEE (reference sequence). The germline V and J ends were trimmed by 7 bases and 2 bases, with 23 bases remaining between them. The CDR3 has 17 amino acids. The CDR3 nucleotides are TGTGCCAGCGCCCCTGGGCGGATTCAACTTACCACAGATACGCAGTATTTT. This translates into CASAPGRIQLTTDTQYF.

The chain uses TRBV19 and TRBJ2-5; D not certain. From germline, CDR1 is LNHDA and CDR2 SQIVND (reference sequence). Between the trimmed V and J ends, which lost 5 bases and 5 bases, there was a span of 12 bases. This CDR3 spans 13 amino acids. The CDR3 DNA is TGTGCCAGTAGTCCAGGACCCTACGAGACCCAGTACTTC. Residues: CASSPGPYETQYF. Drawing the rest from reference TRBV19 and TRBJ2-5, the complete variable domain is DGGITQSPKYLFRKEGQNVTLSCEQNLNHDAMYWYRQDPGQGLRLIYYSQIVNDFQKGDIAEGYSVSREKKESFPLTVTSAQKNPTAFYLCASSPGPYETQYFGPGTRLLVL.

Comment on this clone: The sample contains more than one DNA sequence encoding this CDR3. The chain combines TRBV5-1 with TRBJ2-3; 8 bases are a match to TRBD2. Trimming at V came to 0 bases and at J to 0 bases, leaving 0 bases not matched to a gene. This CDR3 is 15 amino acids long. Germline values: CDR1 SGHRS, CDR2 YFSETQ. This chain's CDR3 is CASSLASGSTDTQYF. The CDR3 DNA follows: TGCGCCAGCAGCTTGGCTAGCGGGAGCACAGATACGCAGTATTTT.

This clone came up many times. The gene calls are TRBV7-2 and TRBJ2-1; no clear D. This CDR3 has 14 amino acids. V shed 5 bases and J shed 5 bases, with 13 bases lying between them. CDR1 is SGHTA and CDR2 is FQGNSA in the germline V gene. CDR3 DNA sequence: TGTGCCAGCAGCCGCTCTACCTCTAACAATGAGCAGTTCTTC. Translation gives CASSRSTSNNEQFF.

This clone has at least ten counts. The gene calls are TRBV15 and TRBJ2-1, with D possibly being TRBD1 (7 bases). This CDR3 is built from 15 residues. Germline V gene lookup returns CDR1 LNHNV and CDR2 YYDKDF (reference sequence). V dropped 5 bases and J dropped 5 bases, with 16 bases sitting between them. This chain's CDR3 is CATSQAGTVNNEQFF. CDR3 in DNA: TGTGCCACCAGCCAGGCGGGGACAGTGAACAATGAGCAGTTCTTC.

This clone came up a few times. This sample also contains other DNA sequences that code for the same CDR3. The DNA of the CDR3 is TGTGCCAGCAGCGTGGGAGAACGCAATGAGCAGTTCTTC. Translating it yields CASSVGERNEQFF. This chain joins TRBV9 and TRBJ2-1; a possible D gene is TRBD2 (5 bases). Germline V lookup: CDR1 SGDLS, CDR2 YYNGEE. The germline V and J ends were trimmed by 2 bases and 6 bases, with 9 bases remaining between them. The CDR3 covers 13 residues.

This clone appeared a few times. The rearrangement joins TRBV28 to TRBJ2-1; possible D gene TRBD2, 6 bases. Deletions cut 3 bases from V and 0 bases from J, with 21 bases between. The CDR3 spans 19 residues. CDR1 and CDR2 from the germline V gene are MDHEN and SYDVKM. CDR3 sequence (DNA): TGTGCCAGCAGTTTCCTTTTTCTGGCGGGAACAAGCTCCTACAATGAGCAGTTCTTC. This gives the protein CASSFLFLAGTSSYNEQFF.

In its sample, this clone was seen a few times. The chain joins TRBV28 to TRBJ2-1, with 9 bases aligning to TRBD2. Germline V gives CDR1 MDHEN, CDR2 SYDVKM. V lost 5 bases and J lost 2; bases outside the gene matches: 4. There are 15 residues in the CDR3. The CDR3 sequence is CASSASGNAYNEQFF. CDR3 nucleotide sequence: TGTGCCAGCAGTGCTAGCGGGAATGCCTACAATGAGCAGTTCTTC.

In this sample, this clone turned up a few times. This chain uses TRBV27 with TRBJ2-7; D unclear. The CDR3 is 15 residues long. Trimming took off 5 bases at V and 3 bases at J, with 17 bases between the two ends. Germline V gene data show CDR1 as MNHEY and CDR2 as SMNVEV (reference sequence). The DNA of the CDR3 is TGTGCCAGCAGTAAATTACCGGCGCTAAGCTACGAGCAGTACTTC. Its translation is CASSKLPALSYEQYF.